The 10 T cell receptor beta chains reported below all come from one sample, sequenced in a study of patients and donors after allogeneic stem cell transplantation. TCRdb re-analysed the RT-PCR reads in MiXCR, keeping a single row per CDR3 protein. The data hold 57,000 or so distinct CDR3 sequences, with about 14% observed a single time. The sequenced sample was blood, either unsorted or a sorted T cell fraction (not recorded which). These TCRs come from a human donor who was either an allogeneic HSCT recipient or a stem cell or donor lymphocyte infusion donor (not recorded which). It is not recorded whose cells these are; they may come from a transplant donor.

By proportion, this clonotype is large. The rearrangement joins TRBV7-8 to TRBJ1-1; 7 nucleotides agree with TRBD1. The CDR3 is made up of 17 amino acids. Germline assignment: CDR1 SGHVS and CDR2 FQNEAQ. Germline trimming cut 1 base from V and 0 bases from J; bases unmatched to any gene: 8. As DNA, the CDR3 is TGTGCCAGCAGCTTAGTTGCGGCAGGGGGGATGAACACTGAAGCTTTCTTT. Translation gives CASSLVAAGGMNTEAFF.

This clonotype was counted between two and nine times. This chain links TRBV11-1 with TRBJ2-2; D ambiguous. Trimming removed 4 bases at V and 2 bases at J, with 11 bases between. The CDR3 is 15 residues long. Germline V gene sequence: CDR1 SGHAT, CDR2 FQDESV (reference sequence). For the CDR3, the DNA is TGTGCCAGCAGCTCATCGGGTGAAAACACCGGGGAGCTGTTTTTT. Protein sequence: CASSSSGENTGELFF.

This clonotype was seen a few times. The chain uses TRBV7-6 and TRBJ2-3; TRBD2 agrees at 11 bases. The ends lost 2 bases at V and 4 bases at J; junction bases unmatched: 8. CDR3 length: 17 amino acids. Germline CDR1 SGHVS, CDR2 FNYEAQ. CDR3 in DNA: TGTGCCAGCAGCTTAAAAGTTAGCGGGAGGGCCGCAGATACGCAGTATTTT. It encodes CASSLKVSGRAADTQYF.

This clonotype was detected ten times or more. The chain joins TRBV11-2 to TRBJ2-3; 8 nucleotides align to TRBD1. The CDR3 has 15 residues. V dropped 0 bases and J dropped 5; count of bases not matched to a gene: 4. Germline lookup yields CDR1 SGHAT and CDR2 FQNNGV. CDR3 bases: TGTGCCAGCAGCTTAGACAGGGGGCACATAGATACGCAGTATTTT. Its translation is CASSLDRGHIDTQYF.

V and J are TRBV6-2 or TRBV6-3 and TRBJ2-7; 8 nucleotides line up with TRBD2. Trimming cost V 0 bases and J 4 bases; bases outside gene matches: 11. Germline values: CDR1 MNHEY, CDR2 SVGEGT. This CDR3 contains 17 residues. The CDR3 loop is CASSYSLLTSGYYEQYF. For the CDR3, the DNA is TGTGCCAGCAGTTACTCCTTGTTAACTAGCGGATATTACGAGCAGTACTTC.

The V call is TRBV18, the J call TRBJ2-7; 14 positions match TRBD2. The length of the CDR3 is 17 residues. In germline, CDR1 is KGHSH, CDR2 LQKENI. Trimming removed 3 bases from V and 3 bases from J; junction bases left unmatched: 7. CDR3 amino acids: CASSPTTSGRAYYEQYF. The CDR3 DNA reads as TGTGCCAGCTCACCCACGACTAGCGGGAGGGCTTACTACGAGCAGTACTTC.

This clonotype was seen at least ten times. CDR3 in DNA: TGTGCCAGCAGCCCCTGGGGACAGCACTATGGCTACACCTTC. Translated, it gives CASSPWGQHYGYTF. This chain uses TRBV3-1 with TRBJ1-2; 7 bases are shared with TRBD1. Germline V gene sequence: CDR1 LGHDT, CDR2 YNNKEL (reference sequence). This CDR3 comprises 14 residues. J lost 3 bases, V lost 4 bases, and 5 bases had no gene match.

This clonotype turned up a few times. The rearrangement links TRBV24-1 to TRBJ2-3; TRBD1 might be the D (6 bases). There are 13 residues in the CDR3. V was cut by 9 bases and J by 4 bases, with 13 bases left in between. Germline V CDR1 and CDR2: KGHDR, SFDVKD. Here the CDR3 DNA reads TGTGCCACCGAGACAGGCCTCGCAGATACGCAGTATTTT. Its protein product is CATETGLADTQYF.

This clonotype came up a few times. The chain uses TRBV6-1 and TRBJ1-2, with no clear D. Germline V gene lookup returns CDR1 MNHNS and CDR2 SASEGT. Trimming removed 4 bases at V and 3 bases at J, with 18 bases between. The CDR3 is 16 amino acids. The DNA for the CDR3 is TGTGCCAGCAGTGGATCGGACCGGACTCGTGACTATGGCTACACCTTC. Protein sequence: CASSGSDRTRDYGYTF.

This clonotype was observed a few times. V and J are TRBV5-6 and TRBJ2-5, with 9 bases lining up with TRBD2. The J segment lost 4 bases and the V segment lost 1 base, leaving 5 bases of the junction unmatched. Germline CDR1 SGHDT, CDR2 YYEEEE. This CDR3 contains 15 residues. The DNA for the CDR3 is TGTGCCAGCAGCTTGTCCATAGCGGGAGCAGAGACCCAGTACTTC. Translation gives CASSLSIAGAETQYF.